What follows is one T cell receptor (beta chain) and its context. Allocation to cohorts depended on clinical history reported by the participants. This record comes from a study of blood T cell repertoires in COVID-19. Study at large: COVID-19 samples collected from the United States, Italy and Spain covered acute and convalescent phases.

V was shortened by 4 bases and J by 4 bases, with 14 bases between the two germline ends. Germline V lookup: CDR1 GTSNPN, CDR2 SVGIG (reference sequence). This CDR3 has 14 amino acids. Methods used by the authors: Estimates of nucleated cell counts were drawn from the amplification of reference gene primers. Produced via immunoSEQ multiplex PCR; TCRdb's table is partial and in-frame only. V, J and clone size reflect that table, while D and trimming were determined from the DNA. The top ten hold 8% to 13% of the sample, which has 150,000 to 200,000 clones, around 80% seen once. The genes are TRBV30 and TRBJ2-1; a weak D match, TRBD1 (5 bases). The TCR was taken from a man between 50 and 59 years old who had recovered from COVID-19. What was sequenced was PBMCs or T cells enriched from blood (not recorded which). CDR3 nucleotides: TGTGCCTGGATTTCCCTAGGGGTTTACAATGAGCAGTTCTTC. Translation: CAWISLGVYNEQFF. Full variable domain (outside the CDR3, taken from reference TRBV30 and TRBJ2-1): SQTIHQWPATLVQPVGSPLSLECTVEGTSNPNLYWYRQAAGRGLQLLFYSVGIGQISSEVPQNLSASRPQDRQFILSSKKLLLSDSGFYLCAWISLGVYNEQFFGPGTRLTVL.